One and the same sample provided the 4 T cell receptor beta chains below, sequenced in a study of cytomegalovirus exposure and HLA in healthy donors. 60 Vbeta and 13 Jbeta primers were used in PCR. The method was immunoSEQ multiplex PCR; TCRdb's version includes in-frame clones alone and lacks a portion of them. The listing records tens of thousands of clones. The sample was PBMCs. The receptors here all came from a female donor in good health and CMV-seropositive.

The gene calls are TRBV7-9 and TRBJ1-1; 9 nucleotides agree with TRBD1. V lost 5 bases and J lost 1; bases outside the gene matches: 14. The CDR3 is made up of 18 amino acids. CDR1 is SEHNR, CDR2 FQNEAQ, per germline (reference sequence). CDR3 nucleotide sequence: TGTGCCAGCAGCCCGCCTCCGGGACAGGGCCCCCAGAACACTGAAGCTTTCTTT. As protein: CASSPPPGQGPQNTEAFF.

This chain uses TRBV5-1 with TRBJ2-3, with 9 nucleotides matching TRBD1. Per germline, CDR1 SGHRS and CDR2 YFSETQ. The V gene end was trimmed by 0 bases and the J gene end by 2 bases; junction bases not matched to a gene: 4. The CDR3 has 16 residues. CDR3 sequence: CASSLGDRAVTDTQYF. The CDR3 DNA sequence: TGCGCCAGCAGCTTGGGGGACAGGGCAGTCACAGATACGCAGTATTTT. Drawing the rest from reference TRBV5-1 and TRBJ2-3, the complete variable domain is KAGVTQTPRYLIKTRGQQVTLSCSPISGHRSVSWYQQTPGQGLQFLFEYFSETQRNKGNFPGRFSGRQFSNSRSEMNVSTLELGDSALYLCASSLGDRAVTDTQYFGPGTRLTVL.

The chain is built from TRBV9 and TRBJ1-5; no clear D gene. Germline lookup yields CDR1 SGDLS and CDR2 YYNGEE. Trimming cost V 4 bases and J 4 bases, with 15 bases left between them. CDR3 size: 15 residues. CDR3 nucleotide sequence: TGTGCCAGCAGCCCAGCCGGGTCAGTAAATCAGCCCCAGCATTTT. It codes for CASSPAGSVNQPQHF.

The chain recombines TRBV5-1 with TRBJ2-3, with 10 bases identical to TRBD2. Trimming at V came to 5 bases and at J to 5 bases, leaving 5 bases not matched to a gene. CDR3 length: 14 residues. Germline-derived CDR1 and CDR2 are SGHRS and YFSETQ. CDR3 bases: TGCGCCAGCAGTCTGACTAGCGGGTTAGATACGCAGTATTTT. Protein sequence: CASSLTSGLDTQYF.